This T cell receptor (beta chain) was found in a study of CD8+CD57+ T cells in acquired aplastic anemia (dated by TCRdb to about 2018). At the level of the whole study: Extracted DNA from sorted CD4+ and CD8+ cells averaged approximately 3 ug, ranging from roughly 0.19 to 27.4 ug. CD8+CD57+ expansion was defined as a frequency above the mean frequency observed in healthy subjects. Summary of the overall study and its limitations: No significant difference in CD8+ Simpson's diversity was found between patients and healthy controls (P=0.060). Approximately 31 CD8+ CDR3 sequences were found in both patients and controls but appeared to be highly expressed in patients and within the immunodominant clones of the patients.

TCR beta VDJ combination and CDR3 sequence profiling used genomic DNA as the template. TCR repertoire sequencing was run on an Illumina HiSeq 2000. The study's own analysis went as follows. TRBV/TRBJ rearrangement plots, CDR3 size and DJ length profiles, and Simpson's diversity index were used to evaluate the repertoires. Whichever DNA sequence was most abundant in the deep sequencing data was defined as the immunodominant clone. CDR3 amino acid sequences were screened for sharing across subjects and were compared with published repertoires and the VDJdb database. TCRdb took the public reads, trimmed them with fastp at Q25, ran MiXCR for clone calling and kept in-frame beta chains. Every entry covers one CDR3 protein and lists the most common genes and DNA from its rows. TCRdb's processing, not the authors', yielded these V and J calls. The sample table contains roughly 170,000 distinct CDR3 sequences; only one count was recorded for 45% to 60% of them. Approximately 12% of the sample is taken by the ten largest.

Turning to this clonotype: Its antigen is still unknown. No per-base quality is available; no much larger clone lies one base away.

Patients chosen for sequencing had shown expansion of CD8+CD57+ cells by flow cytometry. Every patient had a diagnosis of severe acquired aplastic anemia based on International Study of Aplastic Anemia and Agranulocytosis and Camitta criteria. No therapy had been received by the patients at the time of blood sampling. In the study, sorted CD4+ and CD8+ blood T cells from patients with severe aplastic anemia and from healthy subjects underwent deep sequencing of TCR repertoires. Patients were enrolled in the USA under clinicaltrials.gov protocols 00001620, 01623167, 00001397, 00071045, 00081523 and 00961064. Ficoll-Paque density gradient centrifugation was used to isolate peripheral blood mononuclear cells. CD4+ and CD8+ T cells were sorted by FACS or magnetic beads before DNA extraction. CDR3 length: 18 amino acids, cysteine to phenylalanine. Only the CDR3 DNA stays, 54 bases, in frame from base 1. The trim is 0 bases for V and 1 base for J, with a gap of 20 bases between the germline ends. Reading the germline V gene gives CDR1 SGHDT and CDR2 YYEEEE.

Sample: sorted CD4+, CD8+, or CD8+CD57+ T cells (not recorded which) from PBMCs. This clonotype was obtained from a human donor with aplastic anemia. The rearranged chain carries TRBV5-6 and TRBJ2-7; TRBD2 is a weak D gene call, 7 bases matching. The DNA reads TGTGCCAGCAGCTTGGCTATCCTCGCGGGGGCTGTATCCTACGAGCAGTACTTC. Its product reads: CASSLAILAGAVSYEQYF.